This T cell receptor beta chain was sequenced in a study of PD-1 blockade in mismatch repair-deficient tumors (dated 2017 in TCRdb). Regarding the research as a whole: Between late 2013 and September 2016, around 91 consecutive patients with over ten mismatch repair-deficient cancer types, all previously treated and progressing, were enrolled in the trial. Deep sequencing of TCR CDR3 regions was used to track tumor-associated T cell clones in peripheral blood of patients responding to PD-1 blockade.

The cysteine opens and the phenylalanine closes a CDR3 of 15 amino acids. The entry retains the CDR3 DNA only, 45 bases that are in frame from base 1. CDR1 and CDR2 (SGHRS, YFSETQ) derive from the germline V gene. For this chain, trimming is 3 bases at the V end and 2 bases at the J end, and the number of junction bases without a gene match is 5. Reading the label with the study, this specimen's time point is: peripheral blood 12 weeks after first pembrolizumab dose. For each enrolled patient, mismatch repair deficiency was established using either polymerase chain reaction or immunohistochemistry. TCR sequencing was performed for three patients who responded to pembrolizumab therapy. The phase II trial prospectively tested pembrolizumab PD-1 blockade in advanced mismatch repair-deficient cancers regardless of tissue of origin. Peripheral blood T cell samples were collected serially, before PD-1 blockade began and at several time points afterward. Blood sampling times were expressed in weeks after the first pembrolizumab dose.

The library relied on the immunoSEQ multiplex PCR assay. The table was pulled from immuneACCESS by TCRdb, which kept in-frame rearrangements only. Such tables lose some clones; where checked, under half of the loss comes from unresolved V genes, and the rest has no known cause. The sample has about 24,000 clones on record, under 85% of them singletons. The leading ten clones occupy around 20% of the sample. To note about this clone: What antigen it recognizes has not been identified. The sample holds no much larger clone one base away, and base qualities are not on file.

Study-level results and caveats: Rapid expansion after pembrolizumab followed by contraction, generally before radiologic responses, was shown by tumor-resident clones, which were often undetectable in blood before treatment.

Specimen: peripheral blood, collected 12 weeks after starting pembrolizumab. The receptor was isolated from an adult with mismatch repair-deficient cancer. The chain couples TRBV5-1 to TRBJ2-3; 8 bases in the junction line up with TRBD1. The CDR3 amino acid sequence is: CASSSGTGFTDTQYF. The DNA sequence reads TGCGCCAGCAGCTCCGGGACAGGATTCACAGATACGCAGTATTTT.